This TCR beta chain was documented in a study of OX40 agonist ivuxolimab in advanced cancers. Only in-frame clones appear in the TCRdb table, and some are missing; sequencing was by immunoSEQ multiplex PCR. Seen here are roughly 60,000 clones, about 91% observed once, and the top ten hold 1.5% to 2%. Germline loops: CDR1 SGHRS, CDR2 YFSETQ. The CDR3 consists of 19 residues. Between the trimmed V and J ends, which lost 3 bases and 2 bases, there was a span of 25 bases. The sequencing used CD4+ or CD8+ T cells sorted from blood, collected in a trial of the OX40 agonist ivuxolimab. This clonotype originated in an adult with an advanced solid tumor such as melanoma, head and neck, liver or kidney cancer. This chain uses TRBV5-1 with TRBJ2-3; D may be TRBD2 (6 bases). In nucleotides, the CDR3 is TGCGCCAGCAGCTCCCTAGGGACTTCCAACCCCCGATACACAGATACGCAGTATTTT. This codes for CASSSLGTSNPRYTDTQYF.